The following is a T cell receptor beta chain sequence with its context. Its antigen is not identified. This sample stems from a study of CD8+CD57+ T cells in acquired aplastic anemia. Across the study: Mean DNA quantity obtained from sorted CD4+ and CD8+ cells was 3 to 4 ug.

According to the study, genomic DNA was the template for TCR beta VDJ and CDR3 profiling. TCRdb independently ran MiXCR on the reads; one entry per CDR3 protein. The table records some 42,000 distinct CDR3 sequences, approximately 67% of them present only once. The study's findings and limits: The number of CD8+ CDR3 sequences shared by patients and controls was approximately 28.

Sequenced: sorted CD4+, CD8+, or CD8+CD57+ T cells (not recorded which) from PBMCs. This clonotype originated in a human donor in good health, serving as a control.

The chain's CDR3 is CASSLGTLAYEQYF. As DNA, the CDR3 is TGTGCCAGTAGTCTAGGGACATTAGCCTACGAGCAGTACTTC. The chain joins TRBV19 to TRBJ2-7; perhaps TRBD1 as D (6 bases). Trimming pared 5 bases from V and 2 bases from J, leaving 13 bases between. The CDR3 is made up of 14 amino acids. Germline CDR1 is LNHDA and CDR2 is SQIVND (reference sequence).